This T cell receptor (beta chain) was found in a study of T cells in localized non-small cell lung cancer. Overall study results and limits: Sequencing, confined to only one tumor region, leaves heterogeneity possible. Higher blood T cell density tracked longer overall survival. Clonality peaked in uninvolved adjacent lung rather than tumor. Adjacent lung tissue had a median roughly 62 of the top 100 clones found in the tumor.

The germline V gene has CDR1 MDHEN and CDR2 SYDVKM. The V gene lost 6 bases and the J gene lost 2 bases, with 11 bases spanning the gap. The CDR3 runs to 13 residues. On this clone itself: Its antigen remains unknown.

Sequenced by immunoSEQ multiplex PCR; TCRdb stores in-frame clones only, minus some. The repertoire holds 59,000 or so clones, with approximately 91% as singletons. The chain has TRBV28 and TRBJ2-7; no firm D call. The sequencing here drew on peripheral blood, taken before any cancer treatment. This sequence was found in a man aged 35 to 69 with stage I lung adenocarcinoma. This chain's CDR3 is CASSRSATYEQYF. The DNA for the CDR3 is TGTGCCAGCAGCCGAAGCGCTACCTACGAGCAGTACTTC.